The text below deals with one T cell receptor (beta chain). Its antigen remains unidentified. Within one base of it there is no much larger clone, and no base qualities were kept. This sample stems from a study of T-cell memory formation after mild COVID-19 (dated by TCRdb to about 2021). The study in broad terms: TCR sequence clusters from the two donors were largely donor specific. In a couple of donors, T-cell clones that expanded and contracted after mild COVID-19 were followed by sequencing TCRalpha and TCRbeta repertoires longitudinally. The cohort was made up of two young adult volunteers, one female and one male, who were previously healthy.

Sequencing instrument: Illumina NovaSeq 6000. Using 5'RACE with constant-segment primers, TCRalpha and TCRbeta cDNA libraries were constructed, with sample barcodes and unique molecular identifiers added in the process. RNA was extracted from every sample with Trizol reagent. Amplification of the libraries took two PCR steps, and the second step added a second sample barcode plus Illumina TruSeq adapters. The libraries were sequenced on an Illumina NovaSeq using 2 x 150 bp paired-end reads. The study's processing was this. The reads were demultiplexed and collapsed into UMI-guided consensus sequences using migec v1.2.7. With mixcr v2.1.11, UMI consensuses were aligned to TRA and TRB V and J templates and assembled into clonotypes. Clonotypes were classified as expanded or contracted when called significant by both edgeR and NoisET, with noise models trained on biological replicates. edgeR calls used a false discovery rate-adjusted p below 0.01 and a log2 fold-change threshold of 1. As an exploratory analysis of dynamics, PCA with hierarchical clustering was applied to max-normalized trajectories of the 1000 most abundant clonotypes. Separately sequenced CD4+ and CD8+ repertoires were used to assign a CD4 or CD8 phenotype to each responding clone. TCRdb passed the public sequencing reads through fastp at Q25 and MiXCR, retaining productive beta sequences. Each CDR3 protein appears once, grouped with its most common genes and DNA. The V and J calls, along with clone size, are taken from TCRdb and not from the paper's own processing. In all, the sample holds about 160,000 distinct CDR3 sequences, and 31% of those were seen once. 12% of the sample is in the top ten clones.

What the work shows at the level of the full study, not this receptor alone: From day 15 to 85, contracting clones showed balanced CD4/CD8 phenotypes, whereas a second wave of clones that expanded from day 15 to 37 leaned towards CD4+. The study included only two mild cases, and larger cohorts that include severe cases with pre-infection samples were judged to be necessary. SARS-CoV-2 specificity was not confirmed for the second-wave clones peaking on day 37. Some responding clones were detected in pre-infection memory, suggesting pre-existing cross-reactive memory T cells joined the SARS-CoV-2 response. Contracting CD4+ clones appeared mostly in the CM and EM memory subsets, whereas CD8+ clones were enriched in EMRA.

From its cysteine to its phenylalanine, the CDR3 spans 15 amino acids. The DNA shown is the 45-base CDR3, in frame from base 1. The germline V gene supplies CDR1 SGHRS and CDR2 YFSETQ. V and J lose 4 bases and 0 bases, and a span of 13 bases separates them. PBMCs were isolated by Ficoll-Paque density gradient centrifugation. The TCR originated in an adult woman who had mild COVID-19 (a few samples of this study predate the infection). The sample titles of this study are shuffled in the database, so cell type and time point are left out; the donor was told from shared clones. The material sequenced was PBMCs or a T cell subset sorted from them (not recorded which). Recombination linked TRBV5-1 to TRBJ2-5; the D region possibly corresponds to TRBD2 (7 bases align). In nucleotide form, the sequence is TGCGCCAGCAGCGTGGGGGGGCCGAACCAAGAGACCCAGTACTTC. The translation is CASSVGGPNQETQYF.